Here is one T cell receptor beta chain with its context. Its antigen remains unidentified. This sample is part of a study of response to subunit inactivated influenza vaccine. Whole-study findings and limits: A suggestion made by the authors is that each seasonal influenza vaccination recruits few new T cells.

The germline gives CDR1 SGHKS, CDR2 YYEKEE (reference sequence). V was pared by 7 bases and J by 4 bases, with 16 bases of the junction left unmatched. The CDR3 is made up of 16 amino acids. TCRdb passed the RT-PCR reads through MiXCR, listing each CDR3 protein once. The data hold roughly 170,000 distinct CDR3 sequences, with around 9% observed a single time. The sequence was collected from a man over 45 who received an inactivated influenza vaccine. The sequenced sample was non-naive T cells sorted from PBMCs, obtained on the day of vaccination. This rearrangement joins TRBV5-5 to TRBJ1-2, with 7 bases lining up with TRBD1. The CDR3 is CASGSERGTVVYGYTF. The CDR3 nucleotides are TGTGCCAGCGGGAGCGAACGCGGGACAGTAGTCTATGGCTACACCTTC.